The present entry profiles one TCR beta chain with its context. The sample originates from a study of early stage breast cancer tumors. TCRdb's copy holds only in-frame clones and misses some; the assay was immunoSEQ multiplex PCR. Here the sample spans tens of thousands of clones, 74% being singletons. Germline V gene data show CDR1 as SQVTM and CDR2 as ANQGSEA. Trimming cost V 3 bases and J 4 bases, with 10 bases left between them. CDR3 length equals 12 residues. The sequenced sample was blood. This receptor was obtained from a person aged 55-75 years with breast cancer. The chain carries TRBV29-1 and TRBJ2-7; no firm D call. In nucleotides, the CDR3 is TGCAGCGTTGAGGACGGAAAATACGAGCAGTACTTC. It yields the protein CSVEDGKYEQYF.